Listed below are T cell receptor beta chains from one sample, sequenced in a study of blood T cells in healthy people across ages. TCRdb re-analysed the 5' RACE reads in MiXCR, keeping a single row per CDR3 protein. Counted here are roughly 700,000 distinct CDR3 sequences, approximately 49% occurring once; the ten biggest clones make up roughly 31%. The sequenced material came from blood. The source is a woman in her sixties or seventies in good health. CDR3s leave out the opening cysteine and the closing phenylalanine or tryptophan. Clone sizes are given selectively: once, few, many, or a class where the clone is expanded.

abundance | j_gene | v_gene | CDR3aa
. | TRBJ2-7 | TRBV5-1 | ASSYKTSGGYEQY
. | TRBJ1-4 | TRBV18 | ASSPPEDRGEKLF
. | TRBJ2-7 | TRBV7-2 | ASSLLPAQIYEQY
few | TRBJ2-7 | TRBV20-1 | SARDLAGGSYEQY
. | TRBJ2-4 | TRBV6-2/TRBV6-3 | ASRPGLAGAAAKNIQY
. | TRBJ1-4 | TRBV27 | ASRHGQGRTNEKLF
. | TRBJ2-1 | TRBV6-6 | ASSYRPPYNEQF
. | TRBJ2-3 | TRBV20-1 | SARDHYSLDTQY
few | TRBJ1-4 | TRBV4-1 | ASSQPTRSGKLF
. | TRBJ1-5 | TRBV20-1 | SANPVRNQPQH
. | TRBJ2-7 | TRBV4-2 | ASSQTTSEISSYEQY
. | . | TRBV15 | ATSRPGTGRETQY
few | TRBJ2-5 | TRBV21-1 | ASSKEEGGQETQY
few | TRBJ2-5 | TRBV20-1 | SARKQAGGETQY
. | TRBJ2-5 | TRBV18 | ASSPVSEVQETQY
few | TRBJ2-2 | TRBV29-1 | SVTGTSGSLGIGELF
. | TRBJ1-4 | TRBV2 | ASSTRAAEKLF
. | TRBJ2-3 | TRBV10-3 | AISEPNAVDTQY
. | TRBJ1-2 | TRBV6-1 | ASSALGQGKPTNYGYT
few | . | TRBV5-5 | ASSLGWVETQY
. | TRBJ2-5 | TRBV7-2 | ASSLLGFYQETQY
. | TRBJ2-7 | TRBV9 | ASSVSEAGTYEQY
few | TRBJ1-5 | TRBV18 | ASSPRDWGVHNQPQH
. | TRBJ1-4 | TRBV27 | ASSLSTHGYEKLF
. | TRBJ2-5 | TRBV28 | ASSTTGSQETQY
once | TRBJ2-2 | TRBV7-2 | ASSVKDTRNTGELF
many | TRBJ2-1 | TRBV4-3 | ASSHASKGNNEQF
many | TRBJ2-5 | TRBV7-6 | ASSLTHQETQY
once | TRBJ2-1 | TRBV12-3/TRBV12-4 | ASTQTSSYNEQF
. | TRBJ2-3 | TRBV29-1 | SVDRGLDTQY
few | TRBJ2-4 | TRBV7-2 | ASSPGLPGKNIQY
. | TRBJ2-7 | TRBV12-3/TRBV12-4 | ASSVLHGEQY
. | TRBJ2-1 | TRBV29-1 | SPWGLTYNEQF
. | TRBJ2-1 | TRBV7-2 | ASSLGGPDLEPGLF
. | TRBJ2-1 | TRBV6-6 | ASSYPSDEQF
. | TRBJ1-4 | TRBV7-2 | ASSLSWGSEKLF
. | TRBJ2-1 | TRBV2 | ASSPVWGLYNEQF
. | TRBJ2-3 | TRBV10-3 | AISESTVIPGQY
. | TRBJ1-2 | TRBV29-1 | SVAGQTSGYT
many | TRBJ2-7 | TRBV4-2 | ASSQDREEQY
. | TRBJ1-2 | TRBV20-1 | SGGGANYGYT